A single sample gave rise to the 25 T cell receptor beta chains below, sequenced in a study of cytomegalovirus exposure and HLA in healthy donors. It was with 60 Vbeta and 13 Jbeta primers that the PCR ran. Repertoires were generated with immunoSEQ multiplex PCR, while TCRdb's copy carries only in-frame clones and drops some. This sample has 150,000 to 250,000 clones, with 82% found just once. The source material was PBMCs. Receptors were obtained from a boy aged 2 to 10 in good health and CMV-seronegative.

V and J are TRBV4-2 and TRBJ2-5, with 8 bases aligning to TRBD1. The trim removed 5 bases at V and 6 bases at J, leaving 8 bases unmatched. Germline lookup yields CDR1 LGHNA and CDR2 YNFKEQ. The CDR3 length is 14 residues. CDR3 in amino acids: CASSSVTGVKTQYF. CDR3 in DNA: TGTGCCAGCAGCTCAGTGACAGGGGTGAAGACCCAGTACTTC.

The J gene is TRBJ2-7, the V gene TRBV29-1; possibly TRBD2 for D (5 bases). The CDR3 has 14 amino acids. The germline gives CDR1 SQVTM, CDR2 ANQGSEA. V was pared by 4 bases and J by 0 bases, with 13 bases between. CDR3 nucleotide sequence: TGCAGCGTTGGCGGGCTCACCAGCTCCTACGAGCAGTACTTC. Protein product: CSVGGLTSSYEQYF.

This chain uses TRBV7-2 with TRBJ2-1; 16 nucleotides match TRBD2. Germline V gene data show CDR1 as SGHTA and CDR2 as FQGNSA. V gave up 0 bases and J gave up 9 bases; unmatched junction bases: 5. This CDR3 has 17 residues. This chain's CDR3 is CASSLAGTSGGVGEQFF. DNA for the CDR3: TGTGCCAGCAGCTTAGCAGGGACTAGCGGGGGGGTGGGTGAGCAGTTCTTC.

Points on this clone: A junction end diverges from the germline sequence, so it may reflect a read error. The V gene is TRBV2, the J gene TRBJ1-2, with D possibly matching TRBD1 (6 bases). The V gene's germline CDR1 is SNHLY and CDR2 FYNNEI. The CDR3 spans 13 residues. CDR3 in amino acids: CASSEHRGGLYHF. DNA for the CDR3: TGTGCCAGCAGTGAACATAGGGGGGGTTTGTACCACTTC.

The chain uses TRBV18 and TRBJ2-7, with D unclear. There are 12 residues in the CDR3. In germline, CDR1 is KGHSH, CDR2 LQKENI. Trimming took 3 bases from V and 5 from J, leaving 8 bases between them. CDR3 protein: CASSPAENEQYF. The CDR3 DNA reads as TGTGCCAGCTCACCGGCGGAGAACGAGCAGTACTTC.

This chain uses TRBV7-9 with TRBJ2-7, with 9 bases identical to TRBD1. This CDR3 region has 15 residues. Trimming took 5 bases from V and 4 from J; bases not matched to a gene: 9. Germline lookup yields CDR1 SEHNR and CDR2 FQNEAQ (reference sequence). CDR3 residues: CASSDIGQGIYEQYF. The CDR3 DNA sequence: TGTGCCAGCAGCGATATAGGACAGGGGATTTACGAGCAGTACTTC. The full variable domain, with the rest looked up from reference TRBV7-9 and TRBJ2-7, is DTGVSQNPRHKITKRGQNVTFRCDPISEHNRLYWYRQTLGQGPEFLTYFQNEAQLEKSRLLSDRFSAERPKGSFSTLEIQRTEQGDSAMYLCASSDIGQGIYEQYFGPGTRLTVT.

The rearrangement joins TRBV7-2 to TRBJ2-5; TRBD2 agrees at 13 bases. After removal of 5 bases from V and 3 bases from J, the junction contained 9 bases not matched to a gene. The CDR3 runs 17 residues. Germline assignment: CDR1 SGHTA and CDR2 FQGNSA. The CDR3, as DNA: TGTGCCAGCAGCCGGACTAGCGGGGGACCGACTAAAGAGACCCAGTACTTC. This codes for CASSRTSGGPTKETQYF.

The chain uses TRBV19 and TRBJ1-6, with D uncertain. The V gene lost 7 bases and the J gene lost 5 bases, with 12 bases spanning the gap. This CDR3 has 14 amino acids. In germline, CDR1 is LNHDA, CDR2 SQIVND (reference sequence). The CDR3 here is CASNSPGNNSPLHF. CDR3 DNA: TGTGCCAGTAACTCCCCGGGGAATAATTCACCCCTCCACTTT. Full variable domain (outside the CDR3, taken from reference TRBV19 and TRBJ1-6): DGGITQSPKYLFRKEGQNVTLSCEQNLNHDAMYWYRQDPGQGLRLIYYSQIVNDFQKGDIAEGYSVSREKKESFPLTVTSAQKNPTAFYLCASNSPGNNSPLHFGNGTRLTVT.

The gene calls are TRBV11-3 and TRBJ2-4; tentatively, D is TRBD2 (7 bases). The germline CDR1 and CDR2 sequences are SGHNT and YENEEA. V was cut by 5 bases and J by 6 bases, with 14 bases left in between. The CDR3 extends over 14 amino acids. The CDR3 DNA reads TGTGCCAGCAGCCCGGGGGGCGGAATAAACATTCAGTACTTC. Translation: CASSPGGGINIQYF.

This chain links TRBV5-4 with TRBJ2-7, with 11 bases aligning to TRBD2. This CDR3 spans 17 amino acids. Trimming took 4 bases from V and 3 from J; bases not matched to a gene: 12. Per the germline V gene, CDR1 is SGHNT and CDR2 is YYREEE (reference sequence). The CDR3 nucleotides read TGTGCCAGCAGCCCCGGACTAGCGGGTCTATTTATCTACGAGCAGTACTTC. Translating gives CASSPGLAGLFIYEQYF.

V gene TRBV15 combines with J gene TRBJ1-1, with D perhaps matching TRBD1 (5 bases). V was pared by 6 bases and J by 3 bases, with 20 bases between. The CDR3 totals 16 residues. The V gene's germline CDR1 is LNHNV and CDR2 YYDKDF (reference sequence). The CDR3, as DNA: TGTGCCACCAGGGCGAGCCAGGCAGGGATGGACACTGAAGCTTTCTTT. It translates to CATRASQAGMDTEAFF.

The rearrangement links TRBV18 to TRBJ1-4; TRBD1 agrees at 8 bases. The V segment lost 5 bases and the J segment 7 bases; nucleotides outside the gene matches: 18. CDR3 length equals 18 residues. The germline CDR1 and CDR2 sequences are KGHSH and LQKENI. CDR3 sequence reads: CASSSSRTGPQQGEKLFF. The DNA of the CDR3 is TGTGCCAGCTCAAGTTCGCGGACAGGGCCGCAACAGGGTGAAAAACTGTTTTTT.

This clone was seen just once. The rearrangement uses TRBV2 and TRBJ2-7; maybe TRBD2 (7 bases). CDR1 is SNHLY and CDR2 is FYNNEI in the germline V gene. Trimming pared 2 bases from V and 2 bases from J, leaving 10 bases between. The CDR3 contains 14 residues. The CDR3 DNA reads TGTGCCAGCAGTGAAAGAGGGGGGGCCTACGAGCAGTACTTC. It yields the protein CASSERGGAYEQYF.

A single count supports this clone. J is TRBJ1-5 and V is TRBV27; no reliable D call. CDR3 size: 15 residues. The V gene's germline CDR1 is MNHEY and CDR2 SMNVEV (reference sequence). The germline V and J ends were trimmed by 5 bases and 0 bases, with 11 bases remaining between them. The CDR3 region is CASSPIRDSNQPQHF. The CDR3 nucleotides are TGTGCCAGCAGTCCCATTCGGGATAGCAATCAGCCCCAGCATTTT.

The V gene is TRBV4-1, the J gene TRBJ2-7; 11 nucleotides align to TRBD2. CDR3 length: 15 residues. CDR1 MGHRA and CDR2 YSYEKL come from the germline V gene. The junction had 6 bases not matched to a gene; V was cut back by 1 base and J by 7 bases. The CDR3 coding sequence is TGCGCCAGCAGCCAAGTAGCGGGGGGGATATTTGAGCAGTACTTC. It translates to CASSQVAGGIFEQYF.

This CDR3 reads CASSKNTGDTQYF. The CDR3 DNA is TGTGCCAGCAGCAAAAATACCGGAGATACGCAGTATTTT. The J gene is TRBJ2-3, the V gene TRBV5-6, with D unclear. Deletions cut 4 bases from V and 5 bases from J, with 11 bases between. This CDR3 has 13 amino acids. Germline CDR1 is SGHDT and CDR2 is YYEEEE. The variable domain in full, with the rest retrieved from reference TRBV5-6 and TRBJ2-3, is DAGVTQSPTHLIKTRGQQVTLRCSPKSGHDTVSWYQQALGQGPQFIFQYYEEEERQRGNFPDRFSGHQFPNYSSELNVNALLLGDSALYLCASSKNTGDTQYFGPGTRLTVL.

The genes are TRBV2 and TRBJ1-2, with TRBD1 identical over 7 bases. Germline V gene lookup returns CDR1 SNHLY and CDR2 FYNNEI. V was pared by 3 bases and J by 4 bases, with 5 bases of the junction left unmatched. This CDR3 is built from 14 residues. For the CDR3, the DNA is TGTGCCAGCAGTGAGGTGGGACAGAGCTATGGCTACACCTTC. This translates into CASSEVGQSYGYTF.

Only one count was recorded for this clone. V is TRBV7-2 and J is TRBJ1-6; D perhaps matches TRBD1 (5 bases). The CDR3 has 19 residues. Trimming removed 1 base at V and 1 base at J, with 17 bases between. Germline assignment: CDR1 SGHTA and CDR2 FQGNSA. CDR3 nucleotides: TGTGCCAGCAGCTTAGAGGGCAGGGTAATGGGATCCTATAATTCACCCCTCCACTTT. Translated, it gives CASSLEGRVMGSYNSPLHF.

This chain connects TRBV6-5 to TRBJ2-7; 9 positions match TRBD2. This CDR3 region has 15 residues. Losses at the gene ends were 0 bases for V and 3 bases for J; bases not matched to a gene: 3. Looked up from germline, CDR1 is MNHEY and CDR2 is SVGAGI. The CDR3 region is CASSYSVTSGYEQYF. The CDR3 DNA reads TGTGCCAGCAGTTACTCGGTGACTAGCGGCTACGAGCAGTACTTC.

The rearrangement links TRBV4-3 to TRBJ2-1; D possibly corresponds to TRBD1 (6 bases). This CDR3 comprises 16 residues. The germline gives CDR1 LGHNA, CDR2 YSLEER. V was pared by 3 bases and J by 5 bases, with 17 bases between. The CDR3 sequence: CASSHPRPGQNNEQFF. CDR3 nucleotide sequence: TGCGCCAGCAGCCACCCCAGGCCCGGACAGAACAATGAGCAGTTCTTC.

V gene TRBV6-6 combines with J gene TRBJ2-7, with D possibly TRBD1 on 5 matching bases. The V and J ends lost 8 bases and 5 bases respectively, with 10 bases between them. The CDR3 runs to 11 residues. Germline V gene data show CDR1 as MNHNY and CDR2 as SVGAGI (reference sequence). The CDR3 DNA reads TGTGCCAGCTCAATAGGGGACGAGCAGTACTTC. Its protein product is CASSIGDEQYF.

V is TRBV4-2 and J is TRBJ2-3, with D hard to call. CDR1 is LGHNA and CDR2 is YNFKEQ in the germline V gene. This CDR3 spans 18 amino acids. Trimming left V 1 base short and J 0 bases short, with 17 bases between. CDR3 in amino acids: CASSQGLKRLTSTDTQYF. The CDR3 DNA is TGTGCCAGCAGCCAAGGTCTAAAACGGCTGACAAGCACAGATACGCAGTATTTT.

The chain joins TRBV5-1 to TRBJ1-1; TRBD1 aligns across 8 bases. The CDR3 contains 15 residues. J was trimmed by 5 bases and V by 4 bases; bases with no gene match: 10. Germline V CDR1 and CDR2: SGHRS, YFSETQ. This CDR3 reads CASSLGTGGGTEAFF. Here the CDR3 DNA reads TGCGCCAGCAGCCTCGGGACAGGTGGGGGGACTGAAGCTTTCTTT.

The chain employs TRBV18 and TRBJ1-4; maybe TRBD1 (5 bases). Trimming left V 2 bases short and J 8 bases short, with 18 bases between. The CDR3 extends over 16 amino acids. Germline V gene lookup returns CDR1 KGHSH and CDR2 LQKENI. The CDR3 sequence: CASSPGTAGVVEKLFF. In nucleotides, the CDR3 is TGTGCCAGCTCACCAGGGACGGCGGGGGTCGTCGAAAAACTGTTTTTT.

This rearrangement joins TRBV30 to TRBJ1-1, with TRBD1 as a possible D gene (5 bases). Germline CDR1 GTSNPN, CDR2 SVGIG (reference sequence). V was trimmed by 1 base and J by 0 bases, leaving 9 bases between them. CDR3 size: 14 residues. CDR3 nucleotide sequence: TGTGCCTGGAGTGCCCCGACAGTGAACACTGAAGCTTTCTTT. Amino acids: CAWSAPTVNTEAFF. Full variable domain (rest looked up from reference TRBV30 and TRBJ1-1): SQTIHQWPATLVQPVGSPLSLECTVEGTSNPNLYWYRQAAGRGLQLLFYSVGIGQISSEVPQNLSASRPQDRQFILSSKKLLLSDSGFYLCAWSAPTVNTEAFFGQGTRLTVV.